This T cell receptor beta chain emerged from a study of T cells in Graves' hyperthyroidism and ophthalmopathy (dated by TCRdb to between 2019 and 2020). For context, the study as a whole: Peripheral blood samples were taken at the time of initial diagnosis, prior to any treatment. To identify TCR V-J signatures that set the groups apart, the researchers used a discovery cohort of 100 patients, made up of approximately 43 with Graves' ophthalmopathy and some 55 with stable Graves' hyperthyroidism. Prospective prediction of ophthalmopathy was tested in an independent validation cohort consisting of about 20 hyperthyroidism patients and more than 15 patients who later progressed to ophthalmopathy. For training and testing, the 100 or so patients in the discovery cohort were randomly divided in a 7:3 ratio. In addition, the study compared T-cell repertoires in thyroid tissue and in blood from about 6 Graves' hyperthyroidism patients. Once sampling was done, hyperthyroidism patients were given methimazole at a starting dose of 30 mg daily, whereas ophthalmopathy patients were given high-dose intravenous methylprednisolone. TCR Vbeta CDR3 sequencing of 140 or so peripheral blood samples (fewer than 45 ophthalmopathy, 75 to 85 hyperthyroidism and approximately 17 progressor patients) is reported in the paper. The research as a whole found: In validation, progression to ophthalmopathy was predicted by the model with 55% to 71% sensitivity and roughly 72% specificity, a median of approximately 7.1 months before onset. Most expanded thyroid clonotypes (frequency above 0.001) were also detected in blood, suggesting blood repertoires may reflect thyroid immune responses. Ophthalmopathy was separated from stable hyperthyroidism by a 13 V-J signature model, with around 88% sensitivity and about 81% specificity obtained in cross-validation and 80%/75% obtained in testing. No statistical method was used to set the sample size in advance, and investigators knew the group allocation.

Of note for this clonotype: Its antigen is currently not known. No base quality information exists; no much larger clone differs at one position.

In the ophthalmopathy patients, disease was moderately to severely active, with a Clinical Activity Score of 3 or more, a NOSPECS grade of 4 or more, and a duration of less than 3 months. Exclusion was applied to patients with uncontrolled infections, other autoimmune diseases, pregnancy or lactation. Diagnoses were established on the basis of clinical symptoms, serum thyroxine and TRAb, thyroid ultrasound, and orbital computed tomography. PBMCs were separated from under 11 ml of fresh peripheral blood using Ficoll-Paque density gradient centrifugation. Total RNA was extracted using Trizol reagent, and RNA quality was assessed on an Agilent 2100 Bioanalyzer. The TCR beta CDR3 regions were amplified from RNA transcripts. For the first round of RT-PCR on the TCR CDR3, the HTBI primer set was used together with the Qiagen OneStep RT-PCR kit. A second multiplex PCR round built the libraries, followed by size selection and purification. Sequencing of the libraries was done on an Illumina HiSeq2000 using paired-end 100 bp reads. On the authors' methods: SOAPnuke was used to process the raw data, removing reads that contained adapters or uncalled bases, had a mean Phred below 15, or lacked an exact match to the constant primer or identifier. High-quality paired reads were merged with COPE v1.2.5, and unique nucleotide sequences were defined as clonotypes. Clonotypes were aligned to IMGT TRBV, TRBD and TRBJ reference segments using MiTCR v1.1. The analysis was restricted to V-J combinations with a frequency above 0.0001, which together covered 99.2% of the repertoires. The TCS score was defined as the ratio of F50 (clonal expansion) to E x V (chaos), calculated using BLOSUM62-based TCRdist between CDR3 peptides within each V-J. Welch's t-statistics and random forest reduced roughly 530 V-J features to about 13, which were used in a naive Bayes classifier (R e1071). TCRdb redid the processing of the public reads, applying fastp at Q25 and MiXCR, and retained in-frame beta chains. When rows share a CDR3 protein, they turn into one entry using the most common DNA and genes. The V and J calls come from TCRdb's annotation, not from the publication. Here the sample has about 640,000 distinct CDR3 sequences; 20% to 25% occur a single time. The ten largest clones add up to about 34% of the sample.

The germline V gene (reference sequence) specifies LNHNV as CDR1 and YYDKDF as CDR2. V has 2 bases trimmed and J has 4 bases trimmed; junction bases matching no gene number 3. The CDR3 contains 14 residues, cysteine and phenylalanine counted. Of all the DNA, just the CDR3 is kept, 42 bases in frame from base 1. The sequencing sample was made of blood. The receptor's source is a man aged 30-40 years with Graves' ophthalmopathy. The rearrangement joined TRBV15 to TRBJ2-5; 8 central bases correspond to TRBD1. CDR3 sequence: CATSRSDRGETQYF. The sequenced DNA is TGTGCCACCAGCAGATCCGACAGGGGAGAGACCCAGTACTTC.